A single sample gave rise to the 19 T cell receptor beta chains below, sequenced in a study of T cells in localized non-small cell lung cancer. Sequencing was performed with immunoSEQ multiplex PCR; in TCRdb, only in-frame clones are kept and a portion is missing. The repertoire holds around 1,500 clones, with less than 25% as singletons. Source: normal lung tissue next to the tumor, taken before any cancer treatment. These receptors were collected from a male donor at least 60 years old with stage I squamous cell lung carcinoma.

The genes are TRBV27 and TRBJ1-5; 10 bases align to TRBD1. The CDR3 sequence is 15 residues long. CDR1 MNHEY and CDR2 SMNVEV come from the germline V gene (reference sequence). V shed 4 bases, J shed 7 bases, and the junction held 7 bases outside the gene matches. The CDR3 loop is CASSSRQGAGQPQHF. The CDR3 region has the DNA TGTGCCAGCAGTTCCCGACAGGGGGCTGGACAGCCCCAGCATTTT.

The gene calls are TRBV29-1 and TRBJ1-2; a weak D match, TRBD1 (6 bases). The CDR3 has 13 amino acids. The germline V and J ends were trimmed by 4 bases and 2 bases, with 11 bases remaining between them. The germline V gene has CDR1 SQVTM and CDR2 ANQGSEA. CDR3 protein: CSVGNGQNYGYTF. Here the CDR3 DNA reads TGCAGCGTTGGGAATGGACAGAACTATGGCTACACCTTC.

The chain has TRBV11-3 and TRBJ2-3; 14 bases align to TRBD2. Germline V CDR1 and CDR2: SGHNT, YENEEA. Trimming cost V 5 bases and J 6 bases; bases outside gene matches: 4. There are 15 residues in the CDR3. The CDR3 DNA follows: TGTGCCAGCAGCCCGGGACTAGCGGGGGAGGATACGCAGTATTTT. Protein sequence: CASSPGLAGEDTQYF.

This clone was counted a few times. The gene calls are TRBV2 and TRBJ2-3; D gene ambiguous. The germline CDR1 and CDR2 sequences are SNHLY and FYNNEI. The V end lost 8 bases, the J end lost 0 bases, and 9 bases lay between the germline ends. This CDR3 has 13 amino acids. The CDR3 DNA reads TGTGCCAGCCTCCGTTCCAGCACAGATACGCAGTATTTT. Translating it yields CASLRSSTDTQYF.

The V gene is TRBV19, the J gene TRBJ2-1; D may be TRBD2 (7 bases). The CDR3 consists of 13 residues. Germline CDR1 reads LNHDA; CDR2 reads SQIVND (reference sequence). Trimming took off 7 bases at V and 10 bases at J, with 17 bases between the two ends. The CDR3 sequence is CASTAQGGGEQFF. CDR3 bases: TGTGCCAGTACCGCCCAAGGGGGGGGAGAGCAGTTCTTC. The full variable domain, completed using reference TRBV19 and TRBJ2-1, is DGGITQSPKYLFRKEGQNVTLSCEQNLNHDAMYWYRQDPGQGLRLIYYSQIVNDFQKGDIAEGYSVSREKKESFPLTVTSAQKNPTAFYLCASTAQGGGEQFFGPGTRLTVL.

By its share, this clone is medium-sized. The rearrangement joins TRBV11-3 to TRBJ2-3; the D gene is possibly TRBD2 (6 bases). Between the trimmed V and J ends, which lost 4 bases and 5 bases, there was a span of 19 bases. Per the germline V gene, CDR1 is SGHNT and CDR2 is YENEEA. The CDR3 extends over 16 amino acids. The CDR3 protein is CASSYFGGAGGDTQYF. CDR3 in DNA: TGTGCCAGCAGCTACTTTGGTGGGGCCGGGGGAGATACGCAGTATTTT. Full variable domain (missing parts from reference TRBV11-3 and TRBJ2-3): EAGVVQSPRYKIIEKKQPVAFWCNPISGHNTLYWYLQNLGQGPELLIRYENEEAVDDSQLPKDRFSAERLKGVDSTLKIQPAELGDSAVYLCASSYFGGAGGDTQYFGPGTRLTVL.

The J gene is TRBJ1-2, the V gene TRBV15; 12 nucleotides line up with TRBD1. The V and J ends lost 5 bases and 7 bases, in that order; junction bases with no gene match: 8. Germline lookup yields CDR1 LNHNV and CDR2 YYDKDF (reference sequence). The CDR3 is made up of 15 amino acids. The CDR3 here is CATSLPGTGGFGYTF. CDR3 sequence (DNA): TGTGCCACCAGCTTACCCGGGACAGGGGGCTTTGGCTACACCTTC. Variable domain in full (rest from reference TRBV15 and TRBJ1-2): DAMVIQNPRYQVTQFGKPVTLSCSQTLNHNVMYWYQQKSSQAPKLLFHYYDKDFNNEADTPDNFQSRRPNTSFCFLDIRSPGLGDTAMYLCATSLPGTGGFGYTFGSGTRLTVV.

In its sample, this clone is medium-sized. V and J are TRBV11-3 and TRBJ1-5; possible D gene TRBD1, 6 bases. The V end lost 6 bases, the J end lost 4 bases, and 13 bases lay between the germline ends. CDR1 is SGHNT and CDR2 is YENEEA in the germline V gene. CDR3 length: 14 residues. As DNA, the CDR3 is TGTGCCAGCAGGCCAGGGGTTGGAAATCAGCCCCAGCATTTT. It yields the protein CASRPGVGNQPQHF.

The V gene is TRBV30, the J gene TRBJ1-3; no firm D call. The CDR3 has 13 residues. The germline V gene has CDR1 GTSNPN and CDR2 SVGIG (reference sequence). The ends were cut back, 2 bases at V and 0 bases at J, with 5 bases in the middle. The CDR3 region is CAWSIGSGNTIYF. CDR3 DNA sequence: TGTGCCTGGAGTATCGGCTCTGGAAACACCATATATTTT.

This clone was seen a few times. V and J are TRBV6-8 and TRBJ1-1, with no clear D. V was pared by 2 bases and J by 8 bases, with 12 bases between. Germline V gene sequence: CDR1 MNHGY, CDR2 SAAAGT. The CDR3 is 13 amino acids. The CDR3 DNA sequence: TGTGCCAGCAGTTACACGGCAGCTTCGGAAGCTTTCTTT. Its translation is CASSYTAASEAFF.

The chain has TRBV28 and TRBJ1-4; D possibly corresponds to TRBD1 (5 bases). Looked up from germline, CDR1 is MDHEN and CDR2 is SYDVKM. Trimming shortened V by 7 bases and J by 2 bases, and 8 bases separated the two germline ends. This CDR3 has 13 residues. CDR3 DNA: TGTGCCAGCATTGGGGGGACTAATGAAAAACTGTTTTTT. It yields the protein CASIGGTNEKLFF.

The table lists this clone with a few counts. V usage is TRBV15 and J usage is TRBJ1-4, with 8 bases identical to TRBD1. V lost 1 base, J lost 0 bases, and 4 bases stayed unmatched. Germline lookup yields CDR1 LNHNV and CDR2 YYDKDF (reference sequence). There are 17 residues in the CDR3. The CDR3 nucleotides read TGTGCCACCAGCAGAGGAGACAGGGGATCAACTAATGAAAAACTGTTTTTT. Translating gives CATSRGDRGSTNEKLFF.

V and J are TRBV5-1 and TRBJ1-3; D might be TRBD1 (5 bases). Germline-derived CDR1 and CDR2 are SGHRS and YFSETQ. The CDR3 loop spans 14 amino acids. V gave up 4 bases and J gave up 0 bases, with 8 bases separating them. CDR3 region: CASSEGFSGNTIYF. CDR3 nucleotide sequence: TGCGCCAGCAGCGAGGGGTTCTCTGGAAACACCATATATTTT. The variable domain in full, completed from reference TRBV5-1 and TRBJ1-3, reads KAGVTQTPRYLIKTRGQQVTLSCSPISGHRSVSWYQQTPGQGLQFLFEYFSETQRNKGNFPGRFSGRQFSNSRSEMNVSTLELGDSALYLCASSEGFSGNTIYFGEGSWLTVV.

This clone was picked up a small number of times. This chain connects TRBV14 to TRBJ2-2, with D possibly TRBD1 on 6 matching bases. The CDR3 runs 16 residues. Germline V CDR1 and CDR2: SGHDN, FVKESK. The V gene lost 0 bases and the J gene lost 5 bases, with 13 bases spanning the gap. In DNA form, the CDR3 reads TGTGCCAGCAGCCAAGATCCAGGGGTGAGAACCGGGGAGCTGTTTTTT. Translation gives CASSQDPGVRTGELFF.

For the CDR3, the DNA is TGTGCCAGCAGGAAACAGGGATTCGAAAAACTGTTTTTT. It is translated as CASRKQGFEKLFF. The V and J genes are TRBV28 and TRBJ1-4; D is possibly TRBD1 (6 bases). Germline V gene sequence: CDR1 MDHEN, CDR2 SYDVKM. This CDR3 contains 13 residues. V lost 6 bases, J lost 8 bases, and 13 bases lay in between.

Only a few counts were recorded for this clone. The genes are TRBV12-5 and TRBJ2-1, with TRBD2 matching over 7 bases. The CDR3 sequence is 12 residues long. The germline CDR1 and CDR2 sequences are LGHNT and FRNRAP. CDR3 nucleotide sequence: TGTGCCAGCGGGGTGGGGCGAAATGAGCAGTTCTTC. It specifies CASGVGRNEQFF.

Within the sample, this clone is large. The chain recombines TRBV30 with TRBJ2-7; D not certain. Per the germline V gene, CDR1 is GTSNPN and CDR2 is SVGIG (reference sequence). V was clipped by 3 bases and J by 10 bases, with 19 bases between them. The CDR3 has 13 amino acids. The CDR3: CAWRQSLYTEQYV. CDR3 in DNA: TGTGCCTGGAGGCAGTCCCTTTATACGGAACAGTACGTC.

This clone was picked up a small number of times. The CDR3 sequence is CAIRKDTLPEAFF. CDR3 bases: TGTGCCATCAGGAAGGACACTCTTCCTGAAGCTTTCTTT. The chain combines TRBV6-8 with TRBJ1-1; a possible D gene is TRBD1 (5 bases). The germline gives CDR1 MNHGY, CDR2 SAAAGT. The length of the CDR3 is 13 residues. Trimming left V 10 bases short and J 6 bases short, with 18 bases between.

By sample fraction, this clone is hyperexpanded. The chain uses TRBV29-1 and TRBJ2-1; possibly TRBD1 or TRBD2 for D (6 bases each). CDR3 size: 14 residues. Trimming removed 7 bases at V and 5 bases at J, with 18 bases between. Per the germline V gene, CDR1 is SQVTM and CDR2 is ANQGSEA. The CDR3 loop reads CSGIRGGQHNEQFF. The CDR3 DNA is TGCAGCGGTATTCGAGGGGGGCAGCACAATGAGCAGTTCTTC.